These T cell receptor beta chains were read from a single sample in a study of shared clonotypes between healthy human individuals. Clones were sequenced by immunoSEQ multiplex PCR, and TCRdb holds only the in-frame ones, with some missing. The repertoire holds over 950,000 clones, 60% to 80% seen once, with 0.85% to 1% in the top ten. Sequences were obtained from memory CD4+ T cells from PBMCs. Every receptor here comes from a man younger than 30 in good health. Some clones in this sample may be carry-over from other donors' samples. Both conserved end residues are part of each CDR3. The D gene is left open where the match is weak. Part of the rows lack a size; the others show once, few, many or a class for expanded clones.

d_call: .; clone_size: .; j_call: TRBJ2-5; v_call: TRBV2; cdr3_nt: TGTGCCAGCAGCCAACACGGGGGGCAAGGGGGTGTCCAAGAGACCCAGTACTTC; cdr3_aa: CASSQHGGQGGVQETQYF
d_call: TRBD2; clone_size: .; j_call: TRBJ2-1; v_call: TRBV30; cdr3_nt: TGTGCCTGTCCACATCGACTAGCGGGAACCAATGAGCAGTTCTTC; cdr3_aa: CACPHRLAGTNEQFF
d_call: TRBD1; clone_size: .; j_call: TRBJ2-2; v_call: TRBV7-8; cdr3_nt: TGTGCCAGCAGTAGACAGGGATCGAACACCGGGGAGCTGTTTTTT; cdr3_aa: CASSRQGSNTGELFF
d_call: TRBD2; clone_size: many; j_call: TRBJ2-5; v_call: TRBV4-1; cdr3_nt: TGCGCCAGCAGCCAAGGGGATAGCGGGAGGGGAGAGACCCAGTACTTC; cdr3_aa: CASSQGDSGRGETQYF
d_call: .; clone_size: .; j_call: TRBJ1-2; v_call: TRBV18; cdr3_nt: TGTGCCAGCTCACCTCTCGGCAGGGACCCCGGGAGCTATGGCTACACCTTC; cdr3_aa: CASSPLGRDPGSYGYTF
d_call: .; clone_size: .; j_call: TRBJ1-5; v_call: TRBV6-6; cdr3_nt: TGTGCCAGCAGTTTTTTACAGGGCACCAATCAGCCCCAGCATTTT; cdr3_aa: CASSFLQGTNQPQHF
d_call: TRBD2; clone_size: .; j_call: TRBJ2-3; v_call: TRBV29-1; cdr3_nt: TGCAGCGTTGGGACTAGCGGTTCTTTGGATACGCAGTATTTT; cdr3_aa: CSVGTSGSLDTQYF
d_call: .; clone_size: .; j_call: TRBJ1-1; v_call: TRBV30; cdr3_nt: TGTGCCTGGAGTGACAGGGTAGGGACTGAAGCTTTCTTT; cdr3_aa: CAWSDRVGTEAFF
d_call: TRBD2; clone_size: many; j_call: TRBJ2-7; v_call: TRBV28; cdr3_nt: TGTGCCAGCCAGCCGGGAGGGATCGACGAGCAGTACTTC; cdr3_aa: CASQPGGIDEQYF
d_call: TRBD1; clone_size: .; j_call: TRBJ2-1; v_call: TRBV11-3; cdr3_nt: TGTGCCAGCGGACAACAGGGGGTAACGGAGCAGTTCTTC; cdr3_aa: CASGQQGVTEQFF
d_call: TRBD2; clone_size: .; j_call: TRBJ2-1; v_call: TRBV11-2; cdr3_nt: TGTGCCAGCAGCCGGACTAGTCTTGAGCAGTTCTTC; cdr3_aa: CASSRTSLEQFF
d_call: .; clone_size: .; j_call: TRBJ2-7; v_call: TRBV7-2; cdr3_nt: TGTGCCAGCAGCTTAGCCTTAGTCTCCTACGAGCAGTACTTC; cdr3_aa: CASSLALVSYEQYF
d_call: TRBD2; clone_size: .; j_call: TRBJ2-7; v_call: TRBV6-5; cdr3_nt: TGTGCCAGCAGACACCGACTAGCGGGAGGCGGTGAGCAGTACTTC; cdr3_aa: CASRHRLAGGGEQYF
d_call: .; clone_size: few; j_call: TRBJ2-7; v_call: TRBV6-1; cdr3_nt: TGTGCCAGCAGTGCTTCTGGGGGAGTCTACGAGCAGTACTTC; cdr3_aa: CASSASGGVYEQYF
d_call: TRBD1; clone_size: .; j_call: TRBJ2-7; v_call: TRBV27; cdr3_nt: TGTGCCAGCAGTTTAAAACCGGGACAGGGATATGAGCAGTACTTC; cdr3_aa: CASSLKPGQGYEQYF
d_call: .; clone_size: .; j_call: TRBJ2-1; v_call: TRBV28; cdr3_nt: TGTGCCAGCAGTATAGGACTGACGTACAATGAGCAGTTCTTC; cdr3_aa: CASSIGLTYNEQFF
d_call: TRBD2; clone_size: .; j_call: TRBJ2-3; v_call: TRBV7-9; cdr3_nt: TGTGCCAGCAGCTCCCTAGCGGGGGTTAGCACAGATACGCAGTATTTT; cdr3_aa: CASSSLAGVSTDTQYF
d_call: .; clone_size: few; j_call: TRBJ1-5; v_call: TRBV2; cdr3_nt: TGTGCCAGCAGTGTCACGGAGCCCCGCAATCAGCCCCAGCATTTT; cdr3_aa: CASSVTEPRNQPQHF
d_call: TRBD1; clone_size: .; j_call: TRBJ2-7; v_call: TRBV6-5; cdr3_nt: TGTGCCAGCAAAGGGGGCAGCGAGCAGTACTTC; cdr3_aa: CASKGGSEQYF
d_call: TRBD2; clone_size: .; j_call: TRBJ2-1; v_call: TRBV5-1; cdr3_nt: TGCGCCAGCAGCTTGGTGGCTAGCGGGATTAACGAGCAGTTCTTC; cdr3_aa: CASSLVASGINEQFF
d_call: .; clone_size: .; j_call: TRBJ1-4; v_call: TRBV5-1; cdr3_nt: TGCGCCAGCAGCTTGACTGTAAGTTCGGCCCGAAAACTGTTTTTT; cdr3_aa: CASSLTVSSARKLFF
d_call: TRBD1; clone_size: .; j_call: TRBJ1-1; v_call: TRBV28; cdr3_nt: TGTGCCAGCAGCCCTAGGACAGGTTGGGCTAACACTGAAGCTTTCTTT; cdr3_aa: CASSPRTGWANTEAFF
d_call: .; clone_size: .; j_call: TRBJ2-7; v_call: TRBV14; cdr3_nt: TGTGCCAGCAGCTCCCGGATCGGCGGAGCCCAAATGAATACGATTGAGCAGTACTTC; cdr3_aa: CASSSRIGGAQMNTIEQYF
d_call: TRBD2; clone_size: .; j_call: TRBJ2-3; v_call: TRBV7-6; cdr3_nt: TGTGCCAGCTCCCGGGTAGCGGGGCGCACAGATACGCAGTATTTT; cdr3_aa: CASSRVAGRTDTQYF
d_call: .; clone_size: many; j_call: TRBJ1-1; v_call: TRBV19; cdr3_nt: TGTGCCAGTAGTATATGGGGAACCGGGGCTGAAGCTTTCTTT; cdr3_aa: CASSIWGTGAEAFF